The 13 T cell receptor beta chains in this list originate from one sample, sequenced in a study of lymphopenia after photon versus proton radiotherapy. Assay: immunoSEQ multiplex PCR; the TCRdb copy retains only in-frame clones and omits some. The sample records some 7,000 clones, roughly 80% being singletons. The sequences come from peripheral blood, collected from a patient treated with photon-based radiotherapy. The receptors derive from a man aged 30-40 years with gastric cancer.

This clone has only a few counts. The chain has TRBV2 and TRBJ1-5; 7 nucleotides agree with TRBD1. V was clipped by 4 bases and J by 2 bases; unmatched bases: 5. The germline gives CDR1 SNHLY, CDR2 FYNNEI. The CDR3 has 15 residues. The CDR3 loop reads CASSGDRARNQPQHF. DNA of the CDR3: TGTGCCAGCAGTGGAGACAGGGCCCGCAATCAGCCCCAGCATTTT.

The chain combines TRBV6-5 with TRBJ1-2; the D is unclear. The CDR3 totals 11 residues. V lost 8 bases and J lost 3, with 7 bases in between. Germline V gene sequence: CDR1 MNHEY, CDR2 SVGAGI. The CDR3 DNA reads TGTGCCAGCTTCGCCCACTATGGCTACACCTTC. This sequence encodes CASFAHYGYTF.

This chain uses TRBV25-1 with TRBJ2-2; possible D gene TRBD1, 6 bases. CDR1 and CDR2 (germline): MGHDK, SYGVNS. CDR3 length: 15 amino acids. V shed 3 bases and J shed 7 bases, with 15 bases lying between them. CDR3 amino acids: CASSDPGQFSGELFF. DNA for the CDR3: TGTGCCAGCAGTGACCCCGGACAGTTTAGCGGGGAGCTGTTTTTT.

The V call is TRBV27, the J call TRBJ2-1; 7 nucleotides match TRBD2. Trimming took 5 bases from V and 2 from J; bases not matched to a gene: 6. Germline CDR1 reads MNHEY; CDR2 reads SMNVEV (reference sequence). This CDR3 is 15 amino acids long. CDR3 DNA: TGTGCCAGCAGTGTGGGGGGGGGAACCTACAATGAGCAGTTCTTC. This translates into CASSVGGGTYNEQFF.

In this sample, this clone is medium-sized. Other DNA sequences in the same sample also yield this CDR3. This chain uses TRBV2 with TRBJ2-1, with D unresolved. V was pared by 7 bases and J by 7 bases, with 8 bases between. There are 11 residues in the CDR3. Germline V CDR1 and CDR2: SNHLY, FYNNEI. CDR3 in amino acids: CASNPGNEQFF. CDR3 sequence (DNA): TGTGCCAGCAATCCTGGGAATGAGCAGTTCTTC.

The table lists this clone with a count of one. The chain employs TRBV5-1 and TRBJ2-1; D may be TRBD1 (6 bases). This CDR3 region has 14 residues. Germline lookup yields CDR1 SGHRS and CDR2 YFSETQ. V lost 2 bases to trimming and J lost 9 bases, with 15 bases between them. This chain's CDR3 is CASSFQQGSGEQFF. CDR3 DNA: TGCGCCAGCAGCTTTCAACAGGGATCCGGTGAGCAGTTCTTC.

The CDR3 nucleotides read TGTGCCAGCAGCTTAGATCGATACAATGAGCAGTTCTTC. Protein sequence: CASSLDRYNEQFF. The V call is TRBV11-2, the J call TRBJ2-1; D gene uncertain. The V gene lost 0 bases and the J gene lost 4 bases, with 4 bases spanning the gap. The CDR3 is made up of 13 amino acids. Germline V CDR1 and CDR2: SGHAT, FQNNGV.

The chain carries TRBV13 and TRBJ2-2; D gene uncertain. There are 19 residues in the CDR3. Trimming took off 1 base at V and 0 bases at J, with 18 bases between the two ends. Germline CDR1 PRHDT, CDR2 FYEKMQ (reference sequence). CDR3 bases: TGTGCCAGCAGCTTAGAAGAGTATGGGCACACCGCGAACACCGGGGAGCTGTTTTTT. It is translated as CASSLEEYGHTANTGELFF. Full variable domain (missing parts from reference TRBV13 and TRBJ2-2): AAGVIQSPRHLIKEKRETATLKCYPIPRHDTVYWYQQGPGQDPQFLISFYEKMQSDKGSIPDRFSAQQFSDYHSELNMSSLELGDSALYFCASSLEEYGHTANTGELFFGEGSRLTVL.

The rearrangement uses TRBV15 and TRBJ2-5; D is perhaps TRBD2 (6 bases). CDR1 is LNHNV and CDR2 is YYDKDF in the germline V gene (reference sequence). CDR3 length: 13 amino acids. Trimming left V 1 base short and J 4 bases short, with 7 bases between. Here the CDR3 DNA reads TGTGCCACCAGCAGAGTCGGGGGAGAGACCCAGTACTTC. Amino acid sequence: CATSRVGGETQYF. The full variable domain, with the rest looked up from reference TRBV15 and TRBJ2-5, is DAMVIQNPRYQVTQFGKPVTLSCSQTLNHNVMYWYQQKSSQAPKLLFHYYDKDFNNEADTPDNFQSRRPNTSFCFLDIRSPGLGDTAMYLCATSRVGGETQYFGPGTRLLVL.

The chain carries TRBV2 and TRBJ2-3; 14 nucleotides line up with TRBD2. The CDR3 is made up of 16 amino acids. Germline CDR1 is SNHLY and CDR2 is FYNNEI. V dropped 4 bases and J dropped 4; count of bases not matched to a gene: 4. CDR3 sequence (DNA): TGTGCCAGCAGTGTCGAGACTAGCGGGGGGGCAGATACGCAGTATTTT. Amino acids: CASSVETSGGADTQYF.

This clone is categorized as hyperexpanded (1% or more). CDR3 nucleotide sequence: TGTGCCAGCAGTTACTATCCTCGCTCCTACGAGCAGTACTTC. This codes for CASSYYPRSYEQYF. The chain joins TRBV6-5 to TRBJ2-7; D gene unclear. From germline, CDR1 is MNHEY and CDR2 SVGAGI. Between the trimmed V and J ends, which lost 1 base and 0 bases, there was a span of 7 bases. The CDR3 has 14 residues.

In DNA form, the CDR3 reads TGTGCCAGCAGCTTGGGATTTACTGGGAGGGGAGATGAGCAGTTCTTC. Amino acids: CASSLGFTGRGDEQFF. This chain links TRBV5-4 with TRBJ2-1; 7 nucleotides align to TRBD2. The CDR3 is made up of 16 amino acids. Germline V CDR1 and CDR2: SGHNT, YYREEE (reference sequence). The V segment lost 0 bases and the J segment 8 bases; nucleotides outside the gene matches: 11.

The genes are TRBV15 and TRBJ2-5; TRBD2 agrees at 8 bases. Losses at the gene ends were 4 bases for V and 5 bases for J; bases not matched to a gene: 6. This CDR3 spans 14 amino acids. The germline gives CDR1 LNHNV, CDR2 YYDKDF (reference sequence). CDR3 protein: CATSNRRGGETQYF. The CDR3 region has the DNA TGTGCCACCAGCAATCGCCGGGGGGGCGAGACCCAGTACTTC.